A single T cell receptor (beta chain) is shown here with its context. Its antigen is undetermined. This entry is derived from a study of blood T cells in healthy people across ages. Next came a second PCR, run for about 7 to 12 cycles, which used a sample-barcoded 5' primer along with a J-beta primer mix. TCRdb itself ran the 5' RACE reads through MiXCR, one entry per CDR3 protein. The table lists 2 million or so distinct CDR3 sequences, roughly 50% of them singletons. The study's findings and limits: Those diversity estimates obtained from one million T cells were thought to be underestimates. Both higher diversity and more naive CD4+ cells marked long-lived donors when set against aged donors. Older individuals had lower TCR beta diversity per million T cells (the decline was roughly linear).

Germline-derived CDR1 and CDR2 are SGHDT and YYEEEE. The CDR3 covers 16 residues. Sequencing input: blood. The rearrangement uses TRBV5-6 and TRBJ2-4, with D perhaps TRBD2 (6 bases). The DNA matches TRBJ2-7 better at its end, which makes the J call doubtful. The clonotype was recovered from a woman in her thirties or forties in good health. The CDR3 loop reads CASSILTGTGVYEQYF. As DNA, the CDR3 is TGTGCCAGCAGTATCTTGACCGGGACGGGGGTCTACGAGCAGTACTTC.